This T cell receptor (beta chain) was captured by sequencing in a study of blood T cell repertoires in COVID-19 (dated by TCRdb to between 2020 and 2021). Notes on the research overall: The collaborator samples originated in the United States, Italy and Spain and spanned the acute and convalescent phases of COVID-19. The material from the prospective study consisted of cDNA or gDNA derived from T cells, B-cell-depleted T cells, or PBMCs. A de-identified subject ID, COVID-19 status, age in years and sex were almost always included in the sample metadata. HLA class I and class II types, where available, came from metadata supplied by the sample provider rather than from assay-based typing. The repertoires were released in a freely available public database meant as a resource for research on the immune response to SARS-CoV-2. The samples were drawn from the first 160 participants of the ongoing ImmuneRACE study and from 1,254 subjects provided by 6 global collaborators. The dataset comprised deeply sampled blood TCRbeta repertoires from subjects exposed to, actively infected with, or recovered from COVID-19.

The CDR3 numbers 13 residues from cysteine through phenylalanine. The sequence is cut down to CDR3 DNA, 39 bases in frame from base 1. CDR1 is given as GTSNPN and CDR2 as SVGIG, both from the germline V gene (reference sequence). Trimming leaves V shorter by 3 bases and J shorter by 8 bases, with the junction holding 4 bases beyond the gene matches. The immunoSEQ Assay, a bias-controlled multiplex PCR, was used to amplify TCRbeta CDR3 regions from genomic DNA. The source study handled its data this way. Within the assay, amplification of reference gene primers was used to estimate how many nucleated cells each sample contained. Sequence reads were collapsed and filtered to measure the absolute abundance of every unique TCRbeta CDR3 rearrangement. For each sample, productive Simpson clonality was calculated by taking the square root of Simpson's diversity index across productive rearrangements. The table comes from immuneACCESS by way of TCRdb, which keeps in-frame sequences with V and J called. Part of the clones is missing from these tables; in studies checked, under half for an unresolved V gene and the rest for unknown reasons. V, J and clone size reflect that table, while D and trimming were determined from the DNA. This sample gives tens of thousands of clones in total; 82% of them show up just once. Together, the top ten hold under 20% of the sample.

Broader findings and caveats from the paper: The quantity of clinical and demographic metadata differed by source and by participant and was supplied without curation.

For this clone: This clone's antigen is unknown. Base qualities are not at hand, and no much larger clone is one base apart.

The collaborating institutions used their own protocols to collect whole blood in K2EDTA tubes. Collaborator samples were shipped for TCRbeta analysis as frozen whole blood, isolated PBMCs, or DNA extracted from either sample type. The source material was peripheral blood. The rearranged chain carries TRBV30 and TRBJ1-2; 12 middle bases align to TRBD1. The origin of this receptor is a human donor in a cohort sampled during active COVID-19. CDR3 sequence: CAWRGTGGSGYTF. The nucleotide sequence reads as follows: TGTGCCTGGAGGGGGACAGGGGGCAGCGGCTACACCTTC. With the rest looked up from the reference TRBV30 and TRBJ1-2 genes rather than sequenced, the full variable domain is SQTIHQWPATLVQPVGSPLSLECTVEGTSNPNLYWYRQAAGRGLQLLFYSVGIGQISSEVPQNLSASRPQDRQFILSSKKLLLSDSGFYLCAWRGTGGSGYTFGSGTRLTVV.